This TCR beta chain emerged from a study of cytomegalovirus exposure and HLA in healthy donors. Using immunoSEQ multiplex PCR, the repertoire was profiled, and TCRdb retains in-frame clones only, with some absent. This table has 150,000 to 200,000 clones, roughly nine tenths appearing once. Germline V lookup: CDR1 MNHEY, CDR2 SVGAGI. Trimming took 5 bases from V and 3 from J, leaving 14 bases between them. The CDR3 totals 15 residues. The receptor was isolated from a young woman in good health and CMV-seropositive. The gene calls are TRBV6-5 and TRBJ2-1; D is possibly TRBD1 (6 bases). The sample comprised PBMCs. CDR3 amino acids: CASSPRTDNYNEQFF. Here the CDR3 DNA reads TGTGCCAGCAGTCCACGGACAGATAACTACAATGAGCAGTTCTTC.